This section outlines one T cell receptor (beta chain) sequence together with its context. Repertoires were generated with immunoSEQ multiplex PCR, while TCRdb's copy carries only in-frame clones and drops some. The data contain about 70,000 clones, around 94% of them singletons. These data originate in a study of T cell changes during pregnancy in multiple sclerosis. This CDR3 has 13 residues. This receptor was identified in a female donor in good health, enrolled as a control in a pregnancy study. The J gene is TRBJ2-1, the V gene TRBV21-1; the DNA was not used to check the table's D call, TRBD2. TRBV21-1 corresponds to a pseudogene. This specimen was peripheral blood, taken in the second trimester of pregnancy. The CDR3: CASSDQGRDEQFF. As DNA, the CDR3 is TGTGCCAGCAGCGACCAGGGGAGGGATGAGCAGTTCTTC.